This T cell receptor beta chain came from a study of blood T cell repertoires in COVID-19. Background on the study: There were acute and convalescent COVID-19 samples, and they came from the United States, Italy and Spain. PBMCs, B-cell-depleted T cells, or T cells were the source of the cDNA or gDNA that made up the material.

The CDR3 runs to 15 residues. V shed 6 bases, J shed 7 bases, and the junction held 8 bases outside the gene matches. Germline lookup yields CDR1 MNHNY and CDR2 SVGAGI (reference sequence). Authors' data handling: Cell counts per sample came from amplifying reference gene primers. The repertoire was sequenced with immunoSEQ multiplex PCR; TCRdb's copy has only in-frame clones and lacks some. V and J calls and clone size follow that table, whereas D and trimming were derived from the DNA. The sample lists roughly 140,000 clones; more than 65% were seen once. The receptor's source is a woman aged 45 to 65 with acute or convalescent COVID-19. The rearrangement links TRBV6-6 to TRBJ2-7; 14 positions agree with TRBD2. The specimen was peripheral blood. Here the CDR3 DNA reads TGTGCCAGCAGCCGACTAGCGGGAGGGCTTAAGGAGCAGTACTTC. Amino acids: CASSRLAGGLKEQYF.